This T cell receptor beta chain is from a study of PD-1 blockade in classical Hodgkin lymphoma. Study summary: With a 2-week interval, patients received intravenous nivolumab at 3 mg/kg.

V was shortened by 2 bases and J by 4 bases, with 8 bases between the two germline ends. The CDR3 covers 14 residues. Germline CDR1 reads KGHSH; CDR2 reads LQKENI. Time point: cycle 4 day 1 (C4D1), after six to seven weeks of nivolumab. Brentuximab vedotin exposure varied among the patients, all of whom had relapsed after autologous stem cell transplantation. Findings and limits, study-wide: Newly diagnosed patients reportedly had lower baseline TCR diversity than healthy donors. Complete responders matched newly diagnosed patients in baseline diversity. Compared with baseline, CD4+ but not CD8+ TCR diversity had risen significantly by C4D1.

In the case of this clone: The antigen remains unidentified.

Clones were sequenced by immunoSEQ multiplex PCR, and TCRdb holds only the in-frame ones, with some missing. There are over 85,000 clones in the sample; around nine tenths occur only once, and approximately 2.9% lies in the top ten. This clonotype was sampled from a human donor with classical Hodgkin lymphoma. Material: peripheral blood mononuclear cells (PBMCs), obtained before the fourth cycle of nivolumab. The chain links TRBV18 to TRBJ1-4, with unresolved D. CDR3 sequence reads: CASSPFTDNEKLFF. The DNA of the CDR3 is TGTGCCAGCTCACCATTCACCGATAATGAAAAACTGTTTTTT.